The 30 T cell receptor beta chains below all came from one sample that was sequenced in a study of cytomegalovirus exposure and HLA in healthy donors. The PCR employed 60 Vbeta primers together with 13 Jbeta primers. The repertoire was sequenced with immunoSEQ multiplex PCR; TCRdb's copy has only in-frame clones and lacks some. The table lists approximately 100,000 clones, 77% of them singletons, with roughly 9.7% in the top ten. The specimen was PBMCs. These receptor sequences come from a man in his forties or fifties in good health and CMV-seropositive.

The chain recombines TRBV6-1 with TRBJ2-1; TRBD2 matches at 11 bases. V lost 4 bases, J lost 8 bases, and 13 bases stayed unmatched. The germline gives CDR1 MNHNS, CDR2 SASEGT. This CDR3 is built from 17 residues. CDR3 bases: TGTGCCAGCAGTGCCATCCCCTCTAGCGGGGGGTGGGATGAGCAGTTCTTC. As protein: CASSAIPSSGGWDEQFF.

The chain has TRBV4-2 and TRBJ1-1, with TRBD1 as a possible D gene (5 bases). This CDR3 is 16 amino acids long. V gave up 6 bases and J gave up 0 bases, with 17 bases separating them. The germline CDR1 and CDR2 sequences are LGHNA and YNFKEQ. The CDR3 here is CASRLGGTELNTEAFF. In DNA form, the CDR3 reads TGTGCCAGCAGACTAGGAGGGACGGAACTGAACACTGAAGCTTTCTTT.

This rearrangement joins TRBV15 to TRBJ2-7; TRBD1 matches 9 bases. Germline CDR1 LNHNV, CDR2 YYDKDF (reference sequence). This CDR3 is built from 15 residues. Germline trimming cut 3 bases from V and 12 bases from J; bases unmatched to any gene: 15. CDR3 in DNA: TGTGCCACCAGCAGCCAGGACAGGGGAGGTCTGCTCAGGTACTTC. It yields the protein CATSSQDRGGLLRYF.

This clone was detected only once. The chain joins TRBV7-6 to TRBJ1-4; D uncertain. Between the trimmed V and J ends, which lost 5 bases and 13 bases, there was a span of 20 bases. CDR3 length: 14 amino acids. Germline V CDR1 and CDR2: SGHVS, FNYEAQ. The CDR3 region has the DNA TGTGCCAGCAGCCCCCACAGTACGGGGTATGGACTGTTTTTT. Translating it yields CASSPHSTGYGLFF. The entire variable domain, with the rest obtained from reference TRBV7-6 and TRBJ1-4, is as follows: GAGVSQSPRYKVTKRGQDVALRCDPISGHVSLYWYRQALGQGPEFLTYFNYEAQQDKSGLPNDRFSAERPEGSISTLTIQRTEQRDSAMYRCASSPHSTGYGLFFGSGTQLSVL.

The rearrangement joins TRBV6-5 to TRBJ1-2; 9 bases line up with TRBD1. V shed 6 bases, J shed 0 bases, and the junction held 2 bases outside the gene matches. CDR3 size: 14 residues. From germline, CDR1 is MNHEY and CDR2 SVGAGI. The CDR3 nucleotides are TGTGCCAGCAGGGGGACAGGGTCTAACTATGGCTACACCTTC. As protein: CASRGTGSNYGYTF.

The gene calls are TRBV6-5 and TRBJ1-1; TRBD1 matches 8 bases. This CDR3 has 14 amino acids. J lost 8 bases, V lost 0 bases, and 5 bases had no gene match. The V gene's germline CDR1 is MNHEY and CDR2 SVGAGI. CDR3 region: CASSYSSGGMEAFF. For the CDR3, the DNA is TGTGCCAGCAGTTACTCCTCAGGGGGCATGGAAGCTTTCTTT.

The chain links TRBV28 to TRBJ1-2; 12 nucleotides line up with TRBD1. The length of the CDR3 is 15 residues. The germline V gene encodes CDR1 MDHEN and CDR2 SYDVKM. V was clipped by 6 bases and J by 7 bases; unmatched bases: 9. This chain's CDR3 is CASRQSGTGGIGYTF. Written as DNA, the CDR3 is TGTGCCAGCAGACAATCCGGGACAGGGGGCATTGGCTACACCTTC.

The sample holds a few counts of this clone. The rearrangement joins TRBV9 to TRBJ2-7, with 7 bases aligning to TRBD1. Per germline, CDR1 SGDLS and CDR2 YYNGEE. CDR3 size: 14 residues. V shed 2 bases and J 2 bases; nucleotides not matched to a gene: 4. The DNA for the CDR3 is TGTGCCAGCAGCGTGGGACAGAACACCTACGAGCAGTACTTC. This encodes CASSVGQNTYEQYF.

The V gene is TRBV5-1, the J gene TRBJ2-7; D is possibly TRBD2 (6 bases). The CDR3 runs to 14 residues. V was shortened by 4 bases and J by 4 bases, with 15 bases between the two germline ends. CDR1 is SGHRS and CDR2 is YFSETQ in the germline V gene. This chain's CDR3 is CASSGGTGMYEQYF. Here the CDR3 DNA reads TGCGCCAGCAGCGGGGGGACGGGGATGTACGAGCAGTACTTC. Combining the CDR3 with reference TRBV5-1 and TRBJ2-7 gives the whole variable domain KAGVTQTPRYLIKTRGQQVTLSCSPISGHRSVSWYQQTPGQGLQFLFEYFSETQRNKGNFPGRFSGRQFSNSRSEMNVSTLELGDSALYLCASSGGTGMYEQYFGPGTRLTVT.

This clone was counted a few times. This chain uses TRBV7-9 with TRBJ2-5; D not resolved. The J call may be incorrect, as the DNA end agrees better with TRBJ2-7. The CDR3 is 14 amino acids. The germline V gene encodes CDR1 SEHNR and CDR2 FQNEAQ (reference sequence). The CDR3 region is CASSPQTGPYEQYF. As DNA, the CDR3 is TGTGCCAGCAGCCCCCAGACTGGCCCCTACGAGCAGTACTTC.

The chain recombines TRBV9 with TRBJ2-3; no clear D gene. Germline values: CDR1 SGDLS, CDR2 YYNGEE. Trimming shortened V by 4 bases and J by 1 base, and 7 bases separated the two germline ends. The CDR3 is 13 amino acids. The chain's CDR3 is CASSPRGTDTQYF. The CDR3 coding sequence is TGTGCCAGCAGCCCTCGGGGCACAGATACGCAGTATTTT.

This clone ranks as large. The chain carries TRBV5-4 and TRBJ2-2; a weak D match, TRBD2 (5 bases). The CDR3 sequence is 16 residues long. Germline assignment: CDR1 SGHNT and CDR2 YYREEE (reference sequence). Trimming took 3 bases from V and 1 from J, leaving 13 bases between them. For the CDR3, the DNA is TGTGCCAGCAGCTCTGAAAGCGGAATGAACACCGGGGAGCTGTTTTTT. Amino acids: CASSSESGMNTGELFF.

J is TRBJ2-3 and V is TRBV6-1; 8 bases match TRBD2. The CDR3 runs to 16 residues. Germline V gene lookup returns CDR1 MNHNS and CDR2 SASEGT. V gave up 1 base and J gave up 0 bases; unmatched junction bases: 3. The CDR3 sequence is CASSEGTSYSTDTQYF. CDR3 nucleotides: TGTGCCAGCAGTGAAGGGACTAGCTATAGCACAGATACGCAGTATTTT.

The chain uses TRBV11-1 and TRBJ2-7, with 7 bases matching TRBD1. Trimming cost V 2 bases and J 3 bases; bases outside gene matches: 7. The CDR3 consists of 15 residues. CDR1 and CDR2 (germline): SGHAT, FQDESV (reference sequence). As DNA, the CDR3 is TGTGCCAGCAGCTTAAATGGAGCAGGGGGCTACGAGCAGTACTTC. It specifies CASSLNGAGGYEQYF.

This clone has a single count. The rearrangement uses TRBV4-1 and TRBJ2-7; D gene ambiguous. CDR3 length equals 15 residues. Between the trimmed V and J ends, which lost 2 bases and 2 bases, there was a span of 13 bases. CDR1 and CDR2 (germline): MGHRA, YSYEKL. This CDR3 reads CASSQSPSEAYEQYF. CDR3 nucleotide sequence: TGCGCCAGCAGCCAAAGCCCAAGCGAAGCCTACGAGCAGTACTTC.

The chain uses TRBV2 and TRBJ1-4; D might be TRBD1 (6 bases). The V gene's germline CDR1 is SNHLY and CDR2 FYNNEI. Trimming pared 1 base from V and 4 bases from J, leaving 7 bases between. The CDR3 is 14 amino acids. The CDR3 sequence is CASSEEDSNEKLFF. As DNA, the CDR3 is TGTGCCAGCAGTGAAGAGGACAGTAATGAAAAACTGTTTTTT. Full variable domain (rest looked up from reference TRBV2 and TRBJ1-4): EPEVTQTPSHQVTQMGQEVILRCVPISNHLYFYWYRQILGQKVEFLVSFYNNEISEKSEIFDDQFSVERPDGSNFTLKIRSTKLEDSAMYFCASSEEDSNEKLFFGSGTQLSVL.

The chain joins TRBV15 to TRBJ2-5, with 9 nucleotides matching TRBD2. Germline V gene data show CDR1 as LNHNV and CDR2 as YYDKDF (reference sequence). V shed 3 bases and J 5 bases; nucleotides not matched to a gene: 10. CDR3 length: 16 residues. This chain's CDR3 is CATSSSPRGGGETQYF. Written as DNA, the CDR3 is TGTGCCACCAGCAGCTCCCCGCGGGGGGGCGGGGAGACCCAGTACTTC.

This clone has just a few counts. V is TRBV4-2 and J is TRBJ2-1; possibly TRBD2 for D (6 bases). Trimming took 0 bases from V and 7 from J, leaving 13 bases between them. Germline V lookup: CDR1 LGHNA, CDR2 YNFKEQ. CDR3 length equals 15 residues. The CDR3 reads CASSQDWGVGNEQFF. DNA of the CDR3: TGTGCCAGCAGCCAAGATTGGGGGGTGGGGAATGAGCAGTTCTTC.

The V and J genes are TRBV6-5 and TRBJ2-7, with D possibly TRBD1 on 5 matching bases. Per germline, CDR1 MNHEY and CDR2 SVGAGI. Trimming took off 5 bases at V and 3 bases at J, with 17 bases between the two ends. This CDR3 region has 15 residues. The chain's CDR3 is CASSQTESFVYEQYF. In nucleotides, the CDR3 is TGTGCCAGCAGTCAGACAGAATCGTTCGTCTACGAGCAGTACTTC.

The CDR3 region has the DNA TGTGCCTCTCGGGGTAATGGACTAGCGGGGTTTAGTCCCGAAGCCTACGAGCAGTACTTC. Encoded protein: CASRGNGLAGFSPEAYEQYF. The rearrangement links TRBV28 to TRBJ2-7; TRBD2 agrees at 12 bases. Losses at the gene ends were 11 bases for V and 2 bases for J; bases not matched to a gene: 25. This CDR3 has 20 amino acids. Germline V gives CDR1 MDHEN, CDR2 SYDVKM. Using reference TRBV28 and TRBJ2-7 for the parts outside the CDR3, the full variable domain is DVKVTQSSRYLVKRTGEKVFLECVQDMDHENMFWYRQDPGLGLRLIYFSYDVKMKEKGDIPEGYSVSREKKERFSLILESASTNQTSMYLCASRGNGLAGFSPEAYEQYFGPGTRLTVT.

In DNA form, the CDR3 reads TGTGCCAGCTCTCCTCAGGGGAATGAGCAGTTCTTC. Amino acids: CASSPQGNEQFF. V is TRBV18 and J is TRBJ2-1; D possibly corresponds to TRBD1 (6 bases). V dropped 6 bases and J dropped 7 bases, with 10 bases sitting between them. The CDR3 loop spans 12 amino acids. Germline CDR1 is KGHSH and CDR2 is LQKENI.

V and J are TRBV5-1 and TRBJ2-7; possible D gene TRBD2, 5 bases. The V end lost 0 bases, the J end lost 2 bases, and 15 bases lay between the germline ends. There are 16 residues in the CDR3. Germline V gives CDR1 SGHRS, CDR2 YFSETQ. The DNA of the CDR3 is TGCGCCAGCAGCTTGGACTCGGGTTTCGGGACCTACGAGCAGTACTTC. Residues: CASSLDSGFGTYEQYF.

The chain links TRBV7-9 to TRBJ1-2; perhaps TRBD1 as D (5 bases). The CDR3 totals 15 residues. Germline V lookup: CDR1 SEHNR, CDR2 FQNEAQ (reference sequence). Trimming shortened V by 1 base and J by 5 bases, and 14 bases separated the two germline ends. CDR3 in DNA: TGTGCCAGCAGCTTAGTGGGGACTCGAGTATATGGCTACACCTTC. Its translation is CASSLVGTRVYGYTF. The variable domain in full, completed from reference TRBV7-9 and TRBJ1-2, reads DTGVSQNPRHKITKRGQNVTFRCDPISEHNRLYWYRQTLGQGPEFLTYFQNEAQLEKSRLLSDRFSAERPKGSFSTLEIQRTEQGDSAMYLCASSLVGTRVYGYTFGSGTRLTVV.

V is TRBV4-2 and J is TRBJ1-1; D remains ambiguous. CDR3 length equals 16 residues. Trimming took off 0 bases at V and 1 base at J, with 12 bases between the two ends. Germline assignment: CDR1 LGHNA and CDR2 YNFKEQ. The CDR3 reads CASSQDWSQKNTEAFF. The CDR3 coding sequence is TGTGCCAGCAGCCAAGATTGGAGTCAGAAGAACACTGAAGCTTTCTTT.

Regarding this clone: The junction departs from the called germline gene at one end, perhaps through a read error. The chain employs TRBV28 and TRBJ2-6, with a possible D match to TRBD1 (6 bases). Per germline, CDR1 MDHEN and CDR2 SYDVKM. The CDR3 covers 15 residues. The CDR3 sequence is CASSLYRAGANGLTF. DNA for the CDR3: TGTGCCAGCAGCCTTTACAGGGCTGGGGCCAACGGCCTGACTTTC. The full variable domain, rest sourced from reference TRBV28 and TRBJ2-6, is DVKVTQSSRYLVKRTGEKVFLECVQDMDHENMFWYRQDPGLGLRLIYFSYDVKMKEKGDIPEGYSVSREKKERFSLILESASTNQTSMYLCASSLYRAGANGLTFGAGSRLTVL.

J is TRBJ2-7 and V is TRBV5-6; D possibly corresponds to TRBD1 (6 bases). Germline V gives CDR1 SGHDT, CDR2 YYEEEE. There are 12 residues in the CDR3. V was clipped by 4 bases and J by 2 bases, with 7 bases between them. This CDR3 is CASSRTAYEQYF. CDR3 sequence (DNA): TGTGCCAGCAGCAGGACAGCCTACGAGCAGTACTTC.

In this sample, this clone turned up once. V is TRBV4-3 and J is TRBJ2-3; TRBD2 matches 8 bases. This CDR3 has 16 amino acids. The germline CDR1 and CDR2 sequences are LGHNA and YSLEER. V shed 2 bases and J 10 bases; nucleotides not matched to a gene: 14. CDR3 nucleotides: TGCGCCAGCAGCCAAACGACGGGAACGCGGGGGGTGGCGCAGTATTTT. This translates into CASSQTTGTRGVAQYF.

This sequence joins TRBV5-1 and TRBJ2-2, with D maybe TRBD2 (5 bases). CDR3 length: 13 residues. V lost 4 bases and J 6 bases, leaving 10 bases between the germline ends. CDR1 SGHRS and CDR2 YFSETQ come from the germline V gene. The CDR3 loop is CASSIELAGELFF. CDR3 DNA: TGCGCCAGCAGCATAGAACTAGCCGGGGAGCTGTTTTTT. The variable domain in full, with the rest retrieved from reference TRBV5-1 and TRBJ2-2, is KAGVTQTPRYLIKTRGQQVTLSCSPISGHRSVSWYQQTPGQGLQFLFEYFSETQRNKGNFPGRFSGRQFSNSRSEMNVSTLELGDSALYLCASSIELAGELFFGEGSRLTVL.

The chain joins TRBV7-2 to TRBJ2-7; D might be TRBD2 (5 bases). Trimming left V 5 bases short and J 0 bases short, with 14 bases between. Germline V gene lookup returns CDR1 SGHTA and CDR2 FQGNSA. The CDR3 has 15 amino acids. For the CDR3, the DNA is TGTGCCAGCAGCCATCGGACGGGGAGCTCCTACGAGCAGTACTTC. It translates to CASSHRTGSSYEQYF.

A word on this clone: A junction boundary mismatches the germline segment, possibly from a read error. CDR3 residues: CASSSSKGLANNNEQFF. The CDR3 region has the DNA TGTGCTAGCAGCTCATCAAAGGGACTAGCGAATAACAATGAGCAGTTCTTC. The rearrangement links TRBV7-7 to TRBJ2-1; TRBD2 agrees at 10 bases. Germline assignment: CDR1 SSHAT and CDR2 FNYEAQ (reference sequence). The CDR3 consists of 17 residues.